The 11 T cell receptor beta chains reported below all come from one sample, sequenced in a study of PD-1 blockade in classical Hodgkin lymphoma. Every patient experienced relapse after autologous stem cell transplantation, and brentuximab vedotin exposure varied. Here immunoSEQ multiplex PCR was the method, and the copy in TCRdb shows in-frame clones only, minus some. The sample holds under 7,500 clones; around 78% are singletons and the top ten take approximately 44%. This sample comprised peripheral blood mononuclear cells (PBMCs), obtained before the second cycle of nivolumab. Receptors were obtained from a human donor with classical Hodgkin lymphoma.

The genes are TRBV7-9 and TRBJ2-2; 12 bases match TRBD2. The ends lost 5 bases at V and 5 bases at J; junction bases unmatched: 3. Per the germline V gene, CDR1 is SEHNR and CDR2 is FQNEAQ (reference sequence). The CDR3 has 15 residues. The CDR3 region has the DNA TGTGCCAGCAGCCCTAGCGGGAGGGTGACCGGGGAGCTGTTTTTT. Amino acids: CASSPSGRVTGELFF.

Written as DNA, the CDR3 is TGTGCCAGCAGTGACGAGGGATTCGGGTCCTACGAGCAGTACTTC. Translating gives CASSDEGFGSYEQYF. The chain is built from TRBV6-1 and TRBJ2-7; weak D call: TRBD2 (5 bases). The V end was cut by 3 bases, the J end by 1 base, with 13 bases between. The CDR3 length is 15 residues. CDR1 is MNHNS and CDR2 is SASEGT in the germline V gene.

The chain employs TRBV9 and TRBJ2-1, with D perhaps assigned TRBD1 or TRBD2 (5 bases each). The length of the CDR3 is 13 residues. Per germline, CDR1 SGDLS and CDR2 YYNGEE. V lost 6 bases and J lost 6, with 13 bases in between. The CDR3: CASTGTDLNEQFF. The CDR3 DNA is TGTGCCAGCACCGGGACGGACCTCAATGAGCAGTTCTTC.

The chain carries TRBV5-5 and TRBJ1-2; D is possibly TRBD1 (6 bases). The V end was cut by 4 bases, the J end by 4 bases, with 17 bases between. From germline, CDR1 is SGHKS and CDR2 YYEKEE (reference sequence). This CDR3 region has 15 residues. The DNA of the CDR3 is TGTGCCAGCAGCCCGGTCAACAGGGTGGGCTATGGCTACACCTTC. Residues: CASSPVNRVGYGYTF. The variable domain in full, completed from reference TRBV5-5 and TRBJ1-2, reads DAGVTQSPTHLIKTRGQQVTLRCSPISGHKSVSWYQQVLGQGPQFIFQYYEKEERGRGNFPDRFSARQFPNYSSELNVNALLLGDSALYLCASSPVNRVGYGYTFGSGTRLTVV.

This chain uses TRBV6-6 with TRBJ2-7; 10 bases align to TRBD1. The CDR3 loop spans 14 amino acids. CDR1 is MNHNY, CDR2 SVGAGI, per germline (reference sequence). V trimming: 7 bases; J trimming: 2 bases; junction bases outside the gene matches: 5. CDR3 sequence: CASTSGTGAYEQYF. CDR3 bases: TGTGCCAGCACGAGCGGGACAGGGGCCTACGAGCAGTACTTC.

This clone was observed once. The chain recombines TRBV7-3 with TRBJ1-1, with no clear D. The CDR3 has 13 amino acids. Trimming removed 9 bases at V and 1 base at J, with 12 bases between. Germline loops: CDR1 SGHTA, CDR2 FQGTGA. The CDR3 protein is CASSGLANTEAFF. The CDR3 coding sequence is TGTGCCAGTAGTGGCCTCGCGAACACTGAAGCTTTCTTT.

CDR3 in DNA: TGTGCCAGCAGTGAAATCAGGGGCACGAAGACCCAGTACTTC. Translation: CASSEIRGTKTQYF. The gene calls are TRBV2 and TRBJ2-5, with D possibly TRBD1 on 6 matching bases. V was pared by 2 bases and J by 6 bases, with 13 bases between. The CDR3 sequence is 14 residues long. CDR1 is SNHLY and CDR2 is FYNNEI in the germline V gene.

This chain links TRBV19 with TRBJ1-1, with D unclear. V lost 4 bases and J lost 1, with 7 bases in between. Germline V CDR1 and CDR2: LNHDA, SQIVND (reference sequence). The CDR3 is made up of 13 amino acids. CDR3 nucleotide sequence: TGTGCCAGTAGTAGGGCAGGGAACACTGAAGCTTTCTTT. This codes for CASSRAGNTEAFF.

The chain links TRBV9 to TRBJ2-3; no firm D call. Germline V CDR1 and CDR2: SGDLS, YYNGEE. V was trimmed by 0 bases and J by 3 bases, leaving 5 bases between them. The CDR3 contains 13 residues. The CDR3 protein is CASSVEWTDTQYF. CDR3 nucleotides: TGTGCCAGCAGCGTAGAGTGGACAGATACGCAGTATTTT.

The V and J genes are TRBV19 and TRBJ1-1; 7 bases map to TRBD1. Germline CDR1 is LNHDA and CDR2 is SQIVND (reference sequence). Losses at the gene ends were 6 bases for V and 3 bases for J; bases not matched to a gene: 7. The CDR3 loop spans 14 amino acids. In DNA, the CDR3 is TGTGCCAGTAGGCCAATCGACAGGGACACTGAAGCTTTCTTT. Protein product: CASRPIDRDTEAFF.

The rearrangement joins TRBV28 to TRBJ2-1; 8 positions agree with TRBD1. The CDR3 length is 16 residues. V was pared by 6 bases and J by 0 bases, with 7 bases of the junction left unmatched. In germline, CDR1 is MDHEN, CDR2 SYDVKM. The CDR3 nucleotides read TGTGCCAGCAGGGGCAAGACAGGGGCCTCCTACAATGAGCAGTTCTTC. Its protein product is CASRGKTGASYNEQFF.